This TCR beta chain comes out of a study of somatic mutations in cytotoxic T cells in rheumatoid arthritis. Across the whole study: Immediately following diagnosis and ahead of any treatment, patient blood (approximately 30 ml EDTA) was drawn.

In regard to this clone: Its target is unknown.

The CDR3 is made up of 14 amino acids. Germline V CDR1 and CDR2: MNHEY, SMNVEV (reference sequence). Trimming stripped 3 bases from V and 7 bases from J, with 13 bases between. Clones were sequenced by immunoSEQ multiplex PCR, and TCRdb holds only the in-frame ones, with some missing. The sample includes fewer than 20,000 clones, almost 85% of them seen just once. Overall study results and limits: An increase in CD8+ clonality with age was seen in rheumatoid arthritis patients but not in healthy controls.

Sequencing was performed on CD8+ T cells sorted from blood. The chain carries TRBV27 and TRBJ2-1; D may correspond to TRBD1 or TRBD2 (5 bases each). The sequence came from a woman aged 50 to 65 with rheumatoid arthritis. This chain's CDR3 is CASSLPGRGNEQFF. Written as DNA, the CDR3 is TGTGCCAGCAGTTTGCCGGGGCGCGGGAATGAGCAGTTCTTC.